These 16 T cell receptor beta chains came from one sample sequenced in a study of T cell responses to AZD1222 COVID-19 vaccine. The method was immunoSEQ multiplex PCR; TCRdb's version includes in-frame clones alone and lacks a portion of them. Seen here are 130,000 to 150,000 clones, roughly 90% observed once, and the top ten hold roughly 3.1%. This sample comprised peripheral blood, obtained on day 0 of AZD1222 vaccination. The receptors were gathered from an adult in good health.

The rearrangement uses TRBV6-1 and TRBJ1-3; no firm D call. CDR1 is MNHNS and CDR2 is SASEGT in the germline V gene. V was cut by 2 bases and J by 0 bases, with 14 bases left in between. The CDR3 has 17 residues. The CDR3 nucleotides read TGTGCCAGCAGTGAATCGGTTGTAGAAAGCTCTGGAAACACCATATATTTT. It is translated as CASSESVVESSGNTIYF.

The J gene is TRBJ2-7, the V gene TRBV12-3 or TRBV12-4; D is unclear. This CDR3 comprises 13 residues. With 3 bases removed from V and 0 bases from J, the gap between germline ends came to 6 bases. Here the CDR3 reads CASSFHYSYEQYF. The CDR3 DNA is TGTGCCAGCAGTTTTCACTACTCCTACGAGCAGTACTTC.

With regard to this clone: At one of its ends the junction is not consistent with the germline gene, which may arise from a read error. This chain links TRBV9 with TRBJ2-7; 11 bases match TRBD1. CDR3 length: 16 residues. Germline CDR1 is SGDLS and CDR2 is YYNGEE. In nucleotides, the CDR3 is TGTGCCAGCAGCAAAAAGCCGGACAGGGGGCACAAAATTCTAAACTTC. Protein: CASSKKPDRGHKILNF.

This sequence joins TRBV19 and TRBJ1-2; 9 nucleotides line up with TRBD1. The germline V gene encodes CDR1 LNHDA and CDR2 SQIVND (reference sequence). V was clipped by 7 bases and J by 2 bases; unmatched bases: 17. The CDR3 has 18 amino acids. The chain's CDR3 is CASNYIPGQGPLNYGYTF. The CDR3 region has the DNA TGTGCCAGTAATTATATTCCGGGACAGGGACCTCTGAACTATGGCTACACCTTC.

This chain connects TRBV27 to TRBJ2-5; D not certain. V dropped 0 bases and J dropped 5 bases, with 7 bases sitting between them. This CDR3 spans 13 amino acids. The V gene's germline CDR1 is MNHEY and CDR2 SMNVEV (reference sequence). Here the CDR3 reads CASSLSYPETQYF. CDR3 nucleotides: TGTGCCAGCAGTTTATCCTATCCGGAGACCCAGTACTTC.

The chain carries TRBV3-1 (or the pseudogene TRBV3-2) and TRBJ2-7; the match to TRBD1 covers 7 bases. The germline V gene has CDR1 LGHDT and CDR2 YNNKEL (reference sequence). The V segment lost 4 bases and the J segment 3 bases; nucleotides outside the gene matches: 15. The CDR3 is 17 residues long. The CDR3 reads CASSRSRDRSIRYEQYF. CDR3 coding DNA: TGTGCCAGCAGCCGGAGCCGGGACAGAAGCATACGCTACGAGCAGTACTTC.

CDR3 DNA: TGTGCCAGCAGCTCGAAAGGGGGCTTTAATGAAAAACTGTTTTTT. It is translated as CASSSKGGFNEKLFF. The chain recombines TRBV3-1 (or the pseudogene TRBV3-2) with TRBJ1-4; 7 bases line up with TRBD1. The CDR3 is made up of 15 amino acids. The V segment lost 5 bases and the J segment 4 bases; nucleotides outside the gene matches: 7. The germline gives CDR1 LGHDT, CDR2 YNNKEL (reference sequence).

The chain carries TRBV3-1 (or the pseudogene TRBV3-2) and TRBJ2-5, with TRBD1 matching over 8 bases. Looked up from germline, CDR1 is LGHDT and CDR2 is YNNKEL (reference sequence). V dropped 4 bases and J dropped 4; count of bases not matched to a gene: 2. The CDR3 runs to 13 residues. CDR3 nucleotides: TGTGCCAGCAGCCCAGGGGGCCGAGAGACCCAGTACTTC. Translated: CASSPGGRETQYF.

This rearrangement joins TRBV29-1 to TRBJ1-6; 11 bases are shared with TRBD1. CDR3 size: 11 residues. In germline, CDR1 is SQVTM, CDR2 ANQGSEA. Trimming removed 6 bases from V and 14 bases from J; junction bases left unmatched: 3. CDR3 nucleotides: TGCAGCGTGGGACAGGGGGACACCCTCCACTTT. As protein: CSVGQGDTLHF.

This clone showed up just once. The V and J genes are TRBV6-5 and TRBJ1-4, with 9 nucleotides matching TRBD1. From germline, CDR1 is MNHEY and CDR2 SVGAGI. The ends lost 6 bases at V and 4 bases at J; junction bases unmatched: 3. This CDR3 is 14 amino acids long. The CDR3 nucleotides are TGTGCCAGCAGGGGACAGGGCAGTAATGAAAAACTGTTTTTT. This gives the protein CASRGQGSNEKLFF.

This chain connects TRBV28 to TRBJ1-1; no clear D. The CDR3 is 15 amino acids. Germline V CDR1 and CDR2: MDHEN, SYDVKM. V was pared by 5 bases and J by 1 base, with 14 bases between. The CDR3 bases are TGTGCCAGCAGTCCCTCAAGCCGATCGAACACTGAAGCTTTCTTT. It yields the protein CASSPSSRSNTEAFF.

A few counts support this clone. This rearrangement joins TRBV7-2 to TRBJ1-1; D gene ambiguous. The CDR3 is 12 amino acids. Trimming cost V 1 base and J 6 bases, with 6 bases left between them. Germline V lookup: CDR1 SGHTA, CDR2 FQGNSA. The chain's CDR3 is CASSLVRAEAFF. The CDR3 coding sequence is TGTGCCAGCAGCTTAGTAAGGGCTGAAGCTTTCTTT.

The chain links TRBV29-1 to TRBJ1-1, with 7 bases matching TRBD1. The germline V gene has CDR1 SQVTM and CDR2 ANQGSEA. This CDR3 comprises 15 residues. V dropped 0 bases and J dropped 1; count of bases not matched to a gene: 5. The CDR3 sequence: CSVEDTGQWNTEAFF. CDR3 DNA sequence: TGCAGCGTTGAAGATACGGGACAGTGGAACACTGAAGCTTTCTTT.

The V and J genes are TRBV6-1 and TRBJ2-5; 13 nucleotides align to TRBD2. CDR1 MNHNS and CDR2 SASEGT come from the germline V gene. J lost 5 bases, V lost 3 bases, and 6 bases had no gene match. The length of the CDR3 is 16 residues. CDR3 sequence: CASSDKGLAGPETQYF. The CDR3 DNA is TGTGCCAGCAGTGACAAGGGACTAGCGGGACCGGAGACCCAGTACTTC.

The genes are TRBV29-1 and TRBJ1-1, with a weak D call TRBD1 (5 bases). Trimming took off 7 bases at V and 1 base at J, with 16 bases between the two ends. CDR3 size: 14 residues. Germline-derived CDR1 and CDR2 are SQVTM and ANQGSEA. In DNA, the CDR3 is TGCAGCGCGCACCCGGGACGGTCGAACACTGAAGCTTTCTTT. Translation gives CSAHPGRSNTEAFF.

J is TRBJ1-3 and V is TRBV12-3 or TRBV12-4; the D is unclear. V lost 6 bases to trimming and J lost 6 bases, with 12 bases between them. This CDR3 is 13 amino acids long. CDR3 amino acids: CASRDLDENTIYF. The CDR3 DNA reads as TGTGCCAGCAGAGATTTAGACGAAAACACCATATATTTT.